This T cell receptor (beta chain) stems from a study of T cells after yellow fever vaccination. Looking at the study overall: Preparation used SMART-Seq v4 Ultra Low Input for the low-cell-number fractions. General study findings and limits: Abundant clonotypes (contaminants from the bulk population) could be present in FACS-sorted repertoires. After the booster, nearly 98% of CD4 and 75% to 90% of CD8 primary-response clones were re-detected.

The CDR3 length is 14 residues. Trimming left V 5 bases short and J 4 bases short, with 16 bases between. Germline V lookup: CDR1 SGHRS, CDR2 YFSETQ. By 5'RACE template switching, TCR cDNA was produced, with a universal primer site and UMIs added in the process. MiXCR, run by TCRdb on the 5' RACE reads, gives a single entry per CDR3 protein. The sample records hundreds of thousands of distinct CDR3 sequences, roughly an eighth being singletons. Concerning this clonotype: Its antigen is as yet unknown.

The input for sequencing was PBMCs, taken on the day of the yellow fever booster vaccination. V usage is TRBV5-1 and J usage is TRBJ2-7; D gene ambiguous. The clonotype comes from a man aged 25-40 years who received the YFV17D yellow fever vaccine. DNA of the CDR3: TGCGCCAGCAGAGATCTTCATGAGACGTACGAGCAGTACTTC. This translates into CASRDLHETYEQYF.